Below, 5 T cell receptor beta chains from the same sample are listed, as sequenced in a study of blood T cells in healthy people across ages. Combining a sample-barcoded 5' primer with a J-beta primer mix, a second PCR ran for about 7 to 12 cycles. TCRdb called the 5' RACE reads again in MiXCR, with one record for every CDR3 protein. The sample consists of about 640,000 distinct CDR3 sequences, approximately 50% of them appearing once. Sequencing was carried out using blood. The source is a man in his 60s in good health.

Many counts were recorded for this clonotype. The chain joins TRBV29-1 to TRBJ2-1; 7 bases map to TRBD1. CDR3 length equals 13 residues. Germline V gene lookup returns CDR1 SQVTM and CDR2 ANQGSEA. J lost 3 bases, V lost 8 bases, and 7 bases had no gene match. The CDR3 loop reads CSSRDRDYNEQFF. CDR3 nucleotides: TGCAGCAGCCGGGACAGAGACTACAATGAGCAGTTCTTC.

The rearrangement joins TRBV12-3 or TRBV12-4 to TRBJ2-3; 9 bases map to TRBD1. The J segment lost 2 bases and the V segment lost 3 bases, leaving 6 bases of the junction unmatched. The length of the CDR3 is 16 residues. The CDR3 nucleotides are TGTGCCAGCAGTTTGCCTGGACAGGGGAACACAGATACGCAGTATTTT. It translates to CASSLPGQGNTDTQYF.

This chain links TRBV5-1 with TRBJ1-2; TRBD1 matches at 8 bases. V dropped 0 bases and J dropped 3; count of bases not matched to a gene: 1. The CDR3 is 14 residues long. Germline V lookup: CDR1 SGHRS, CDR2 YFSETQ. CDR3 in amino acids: CASSLEGQDYGYTF. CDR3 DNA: TGCGCCAGCAGCTTGGAGGGACAGGACTATGGCTACACCTTC. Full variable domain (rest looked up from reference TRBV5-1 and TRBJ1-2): KAGVTQTPRYLIKTRGQQVTLSCSPISGHRSVSWYQQTPGQGLQFLFEYFSETQRNKGNFPGRFSGRQFSNSRSEMNVSTLELGDSALYLCASSLEGQDYGYTFGSGTRLTVV.

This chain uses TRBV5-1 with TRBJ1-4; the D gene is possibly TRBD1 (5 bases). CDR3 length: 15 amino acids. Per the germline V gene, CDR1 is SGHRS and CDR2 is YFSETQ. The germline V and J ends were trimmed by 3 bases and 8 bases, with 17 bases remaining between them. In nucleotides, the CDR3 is TGCGCCAGCAGCTCCTCTACAGGAGGAGGCGAAAAACTGTTTTTT. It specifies CASSSSTGGGEKLFF.

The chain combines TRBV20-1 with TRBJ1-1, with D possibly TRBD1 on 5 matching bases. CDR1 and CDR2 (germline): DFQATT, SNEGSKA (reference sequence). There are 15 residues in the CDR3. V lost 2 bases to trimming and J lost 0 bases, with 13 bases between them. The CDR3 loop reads CSARTRGTVNTEAFF. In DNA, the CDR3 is TGCAGTGCTAGAACCAGAGGGACGGTGAACACTGAAGCTTTCTTT.